This is a list of T cell receptor beta chains from one sample in a study of response to subunit inactivated influenza vaccine. TCRdb reanalysed the RT-PCR reads using MiXCR and keeps one entry per CDR3 protein. The sample yields a few hundred thousand distinct CDR3 sequences, approximately 9.9% seen once. The material was PBMCs from blood, obtained roughly 47 days after vaccination. The source is a man aged 50 to 59 who received an inactivated influenza vaccine. CDR3s include the opening cysteine and the closing phenylalanine or tryptophan. The order of the fields is D gene, J gene, clone size, V gene, CDR3 protein, CDR3 DNA. A D gene is named only where the DNA matches it firmly. A row's size may be missing; if present it is once, few, many or a size class.

-	TRBJ1-1	-	TRBV24-1	CATSDLAAGEAFF	TGTGCCACCAGTGATTTGGCAGCGGGAGAAGCTTTCTTT
TRBD1	TRBJ2-1	-	TRBV12-3/TRBV12-4	CASRSTGVAYNEQFF	TGTGCCAGCAGATCCACAGGGGTGGCCTACAATGAGCAGTTCTTC
TRBD2	TRBJ2-4	many	TRBV20-1	CSARKSLLAVIADIQYF	TGCAGTGCTAGGAAAAGTTTACTAGCGGTAATTGCGGACATTCAGTACTTC
TRBD1	TRBJ1-2	few	TRBV7-2	CASSPRQGDGYTF	TGTGCCAGCAGCCCAAGACAGGGAGACGGCTACACCTTC
TRBD2	TRBJ2-7	-	TRBV4-2	CASSQGLLAGGSYEQYF	TGTGCCAGCAGCCAAGGATTACTAGCGGGGGGATCCTACGAGCAGTACTTC
-	TRBJ2-1	few	TRBV28	CAGGDVGGHEQFF	TGTGCCGGTGGGGACGTTGGAGGTCATGAGCAGTTCTTC
-	TRBJ2-3	-	TRBV10-3	CAIKDLDTQYF	TGTGCCATCAAGGACCTGGATACGCAGTATTTT
-	TRBJ2-1	-	TRBV10-3	CAISESMALGNEQFF	TGTGCCATCAGTGAGTCGATGGCGTTGGGTAATGAGCAGTTCTTC
TRBD1	TRBJ1-2	-	TRBV6-6	CASSYTGDYGYTF	TGTGCCAGCAGTTACACAGGGGACTATGGCTACACCTTC
-	TRBJ2-2	-	TRBV20-1	CSALQVVGTGELFF	TGCAGTGCTCTGCAGGTGGTGGGCACCGGGGAGCTGTTTTTT
-	TRBJ1-1	many	TRBV20-1	CSVSEAWQNTEAFF	TGCAGTGTAAGCGAGGCCTGGCAGAACACTGAAGCTTTCTTT
-	TRBJ1-1	-	TRBV3-1	CASSHYVNTEAFF	TGTGCCAGCAGCCACTATGTGAACACTGAAGCTTTCTTT
-	TRBJ2-5	-	TRBV7-2	CASSLVGVLQETQYF	TGTGCCAGCAGCTTAGTAGGGGTCCTACAAGAGACCCAGTACTTC
-	TRBJ2-5	few	TRBV4-3	CASSQDVRGMRETQYF	TGCGCCAGCAGCCAAGATGTGAGGGGGATGAGGGAGACCCAGTACTTC
-	TRBJ1-5	-	TRBV5-1	CASSLAGAYSYQPQHF	TGCGCCAGCAGCTTGGCCGGGGCCTATAGTTATCAGCCCCAGCATTTT
TRBD1	TRBJ2-7	many	TRBV6-1	CASRSGQSYEQYF	TGTGCCAGCCGATCGGGACAGTCCTACGAGCAGTACTTC
TRBD1	TRBJ2-1	few	TRBV5-1	CASSPQPGQQENEQFF	TGCGCCAGCAGCCCGCAACCGGGACAGCAGGAAAATGAGCAGTTCTTC
TRBD2	TRBJ2-7	few	TRBV19	CASTDGPGTSSYEQYF	TGTGCCAGTACCGATGGGCCCGGGACTAGCAGCTACGAGCAGTACTTC
-	TRBJ2-1	few	TRBV10-3	CAISPITGVSYNEQFF	TGTGCCATCAGTCCCATCACGGGGGTCTCCTACAATGAGCAGTTCTTC
-	TRBJ2-3	few	TRBV10-2	CASSEVRRSTDTQYF	TGCGCCAGCAGTGAGGTTCGCAGGAGCACAGATACGCAGTATTTT
-	TRBJ2-7	-	TRBV28	CASTGGPLGEQYF	TGTGCCAGCACCGGCGGGCCCCTGGGTGAGCAGTACTTC
TRBD2	TRBJ2-7	few	TRBV20-1	CSATTGTSVSYEQYF	TGCAGTGCTACGACCGGGACTAGCGTTTCCTACGAGCAGTACTTC
-	TRBJ1-1	few	TRBV5-6	CASSFEQNTEAFF	TGTGCCAGCAGCTTTGAGCAGAACACTGAAGCTTTCTTT
-	TRBJ2-7	many	TRBV28	CASSLLPMDSYEQYF	TGTGCCAGCAGCCTACTCCCGATGGATTCCTACGAGCAGTACTTC
TRBD1	TRBJ1-4	many	TRBV5-1	CASSRSRGHGEKLFF	TGCGCCAGCAGCCGCTCTAGGGGGCATGGTGAAAAACTGTTTTTT
TRBD2	TRBJ2-1	-	TRBV3-1	CASSLTSARPLSSYNEQFF	TGTGCCAGCAGCTTGACTAGCGCCCGGCCTTTAAGCTCCTACAATGAGCAGTTCTTC
TRBD1	TRBJ1-5	many	TRBV28	CASKGTGASNQPQHF	TGTGCCAGCAAAGGGACAGGGGCTAGCAATCAGCCCCAGCATTTT
-	TRBJ2-3	few	TRBV5-1	CASSLAAFTDTQYF	TGCGCCAGCAGCTTGGCCGCGTTCACAGATACGCAGTATTTT
TRBD2	TRBJ2-1	few	TRBV20-1	CSASGTSGNNEQFF	TGCAGTGCTAGTGGGACTAGCGGTAACAATGAGCAGTTCTTC